The 21 T cell receptor beta chains in this list originate from one sample, sequenced in a study of blood T cell repertoires in COVID-19. Profiling relied on immunoSEQ multiplex PCR, and the TCRdb table lists in-frame clones only, not all of them. The data show 300,000 to 450,000 clones, with around 87% seen just once and approximately 1.9% held by the top ten. The sample was PBMCs or T cells enriched from blood (not recorded which). These receptors all stem from a man between 40 and 49 years old in a cohort exposed to, infected with or recovered from COVID-19 (not recorded which).

This rearrangement joins TRBV25-1 to TRBJ2-5; TRBD2 aligns across 12 bases. V shed 2 bases, J shed 4 bases, and the junction held 5 bases outside the gene matches. CDR3 length: 16 amino acids. The germline gives CDR1 MGHDK, CDR2 SYGVNS. CDR3 sequence reads: CASSEQTSGRTETQYF. The CDR3 DNA follows: TGTGCCAGCAGTGAACAAACTAGCGGGAGGACAGAGACCCAGTACTTC.

The gene calls are TRBV19 and TRBJ2-3; 10 bases are a match to TRBD2. The CDR3 extends over 16 amino acids. CDR1 is LNHDA, CDR2 SQIVND, per germline (reference sequence). Trimming took 1 base from V and 1 from J; bases not matched to a gene: 2. The CDR3 sequence: CASSIGLAGGTDTQYF. The CDR3 DNA sequence: TGTGCCAGTAGTATAGGGCTAGCGGGAGGCACAGATACGCAGTATTTT.

This chain uses TRBV23-1 with TRBJ2-1, with a tentative D call TRBD1 (5 bases). TRBV23-1 is an ORF, with its function uncertain. Trimming removed 6 bases from V and 3 bases from J, with 18 bases in between. The CDR3 consists of 16 residues. The CDR3 loop is CASRQPTACFYNEQFF. The CDR3 DNA reads TGCGCCAGCAGACAACCGACAGCTTGCTTCTACAATGAGCAGTTCTTC.

This chain links TRBV30 with TRBJ2-3, with a weak D call TRBD2 (6 bases). The V and J ends lost 0 bases and 6 bases respectively, with 13 bases between them. The CDR3 sequence is 14 residues long. The V gene's germline CDR1 is GTSNPN and CDR2 SVGIG (reference sequence). CDR3 coding DNA: TGTGCCTGGAGTGTCCGCATAGGAGGGGATACGCAGTATTTT. Translating it yields CAWSVRIGGDTQYF.

The chain couples TRBV5-1 to TRBJ2-7; 7 bases are shared with TRBD2. J was trimmed by 2 bases and V by 0 bases; bases with no gene match: 11. Looked up from germline, CDR1 is SGHRS and CDR2 is YFSETQ. This CDR3 region has 17 residues. CDR3 nucleotides: TGCGCCAGCAGCTTGGCTAGCACGGGAGGTGCGGCCTACGAGCAGTACTTC. Amino acids: CASSLASTGGAAYEQYF.

CDR3 sequence: CASSLDRTGTSGRGYEQYF. In DNA, the CDR3 is TGTGCCAGCAGCTTAGATCGGACCGGGACTAGCGGGAGGGGATACGAGCAGTACTTC. V usage is TRBV11-2 and J usage is TRBJ2-7; 16 bases line up with TRBD2. Germline CDR1 and CDR2: SGHAT and FQNNGV. The trim removed 0 bases at V and 4 bases at J, leaving 9 bases unmatched. CDR3 size: 19 residues. Complete variable domain (other parts from reference TRBV11-2 and TRBJ2-7): EAGVAQSPRYKIIEKRQSVAFWCNPISGHATLYWYQQILGQGPKLLIQFQNNGVVDDSQLPKDRFSAERLKGVDSTLKIQPAKLEDSAVYLCASSLDRTGTSGRGYEQYFGPGTRLTVT.

The chain recombines TRBV6-2 or TRBV6-3 with TRBJ1-5, with 8 bases matching TRBD1. Germline V gene sequence: CDR1 MNHEY, CDR2 SVGEGT. V lost 2 bases to trimming and J lost 7 bases; unmatched junction nucleotides: 10. The CDR3 runs to 16 residues. CDR3 nucleotide sequence: TGTGCCAGCAGTTACCCTGGACAGGGAGGACAACAGCCCCAGCATTTT. Encoded protein: CASSYPGQGGQQPQHF.

The chain carries TRBV6-1 and TRBJ2-1, with 9 positions matching TRBD1. This CDR3 region has 15 residues. The germline gives CDR1 MNHNS, CDR2 SASEGT. J lost 5 bases, V lost 3 bases, and 5 bases had no gene match. The CDR3 sequence is CASSDGGTGHNEQFF. The CDR3 region has the DNA TGTGCCAGCAGTGACGGTGGGACAGGGCACAATGAGCAGTTCTTC.

This rearrangement joins TRBV7-6 to TRBJ2-3; weak D call: TRBD1 (5 bases). V lost 5 bases, J lost 6 bases, and 15 bases lay in between. Germline V gene data show CDR1 as SGHVS and CDR2 as FNYEAQ. This CDR3 has 14 residues. CDR3 DNA: TGTGCCAGCAGCCTCCAGGGTATTGGGGATACGCAGTATTTT. Protein product: CASSLQGIGDTQYF.

The J gene is TRBJ1-3, the V gene TRBV29-1, with a tentative D call TRBD1 (6 bases). This CDR3 has 13 amino acids. Germline V CDR1 and CDR2: SQVTM, ANQGSEA. V was clipped by 4 bases and J by 2 bases, with 9 bases between them. CDR3 loop: CSVASGAGNTIYF. Written as DNA, the CDR3 is TGCAGCGTTGCATCAGGGGCTGGAAACACCATATATTTT.

This chain joins TRBV14 and TRBJ2-3; the match to TRBD2 covers 11 bases. V shed 4 bases, J shed 5 bases, and the junction held 5 bases outside the gene matches. This CDR3 comprises 15 residues. The germline V gene encodes CDR1 SGHDN and CDR2 FVKESK. Here the CDR3 reads CASSLAGGLGDTQYF. In DNA form, the CDR3 reads TGTGCCAGCAGCCTAGCGGGAGGGCTAGGAGATACGCAGTATTTT.

This chain joins TRBV6-2 or TRBV6-3 and TRBJ2-1; D not certain. CDR3 length equals 14 residues. From germline, CDR1 is MNHEY and CDR2 SVGEGT. V was trimmed by 0 bases and J by 4 bases, leaving 7 bases between them. In DNA, the CDR3 is TGTGCCAGCAGTTACTCCTCCTTTTACAATGAGCAGTTCTTC. Its protein is CASSYSSFYNEQFF.

Turning to this clone: This sample also contains other DNA sequences that code for the same CDR3. The gene calls are TRBV27 and TRBJ1-5; D possibly corresponds to TRBD1 (6 bases). Trimming removed 6 bases from V and 1 base from J, with 16 bases in between. The CDR3 loop spans 16 amino acids. From germline, CDR1 is MNHEY and CDR2 SMNVEV (reference sequence). CDR3 DNA: TGTGCCAGCAGCCTTTCAGGGCAGGGGAGCAATCAGCCCCAGCATTTT. This translates into CASSLSGQGSNQPQHF.

The rearrangement joins TRBV7-9 to TRBJ1-3, with D possibly being TRBD1 (6 bases). This CDR3 spans 13 amino acids. Germline V gene lookup returns CDR1 SEHNR and CDR2 FQNEAQ (reference sequence). Trimming left V 7 bases short and J 3 bases short, with 10 bases between. CDR3 loop: CASIQGYGNTIYF. CDR3 DNA sequence: TGTGCCAGCATACAGGGCTATGGAAACACCATATATTTT.

The chain is built from TRBV19 and TRBJ2-1; 9 nucleotides align to TRBD2. V gave up 4 bases and J gave up 3 bases; unmatched junction bases: 7. CDR3 size: 16 residues. CDR1 and CDR2 (germline): LNHDA, SQIVND (reference sequence). The CDR3 here is CASSTLTSGHYNEQFF. Here the CDR3 DNA reads TGTGCCAGTAGTACCCTGACTAGCGGCCACTACAATGAGCAGTTCTTC.

V is TRBV10-2 and J is TRBJ2-7, with D possibly being TRBD1 (5 bases). V was shortened by 0 bases and J by 3 bases, with 15 bases between the two germline ends. Germline lookup yields CDR1 WSHSY and CDR2 SAAADI. This CDR3 has 16 amino acids. The CDR3 coding sequence is TGCGCCAGCAGTGAGTCTCGGACGACAGCTTACTACGAGCAGTACTTC. It encodes CASSESRTTAYYEQYF.

The chain has TRBV7-2 and TRBJ2-6; D unresolved. The germline V and J ends were trimmed by 11 bases and 0 bases, with 8 bases remaining between them. Germline CDR1 SGHTA, CDR2 FQGNSA. This CDR3 region has 13 residues. The chain's CDR3 is CASKNSGANVLTF. For the CDR3, the DNA is TGTGCCTCTAAGAACTCTGGGGCCAACGTCCTGACTTTC.

The chain recombines TRBV6-5 with TRBJ1-2, with TRBD1 as a possible D gene (6 bases). CDR1 and CDR2 (germline): MNHEY, SVGAGI. This CDR3 contains 12 residues. Trimming shortened V by 7 bases and J by 6 bases, and 12 bases separated the two germline ends. The CDR3: CASTQQGNGYTF. In DNA form, the CDR3 reads TGTGCCAGCACCCAACAGGGTAATGGCTACACCTTC.

The rearrangement uses TRBV7-9 and TRBJ2-1; TRBD1 agrees at 10 bases. This CDR3 contains 13 residues. In germline, CDR1 is SEHNR, CDR2 FQNEAQ (reference sequence). V lost 5 bases, J lost 13 bases, and 8 bases stayed unmatched. The CDR3 here is CASSVGRDRGQFF. In DNA, the CDR3 is TGTGCCAGCAGCGTCGGCCGGGACAGGGGCCAGTTCTTC.

A remark on this clone: The same CDR3 arises from other DNA sequences in this sample as well. In DNA form, the CDR3 reads TGCGCCAGCAGCCTTGGGACTAGCCTCCAAGAGACCCAGTACTTC. Translation: CASSLGTSLQETQYF. The chain employs TRBV5-1 and TRBJ2-5; 9 bases agree with TRBD2. CDR1 is SGHRS and CDR2 is YFSETQ in the germline V gene. Trimming removed 4 bases from V and 1 base from J; junction bases left unmatched: 5. The CDR3 contains 15 residues.

The genes are TRBV5-4 and TRBJ2-7; a possible D gene is TRBD2 (6 bases). Trimming removed 9 bases at V and 3 bases at J, with 22 bases between. The CDR3 is 15 amino acids. The germline V gene has CDR1 SGHNT and CDR2 YYREEE (reference sequence). The CDR3 is CATTILGAGIYEQYF. The CDR3 DNA sequence: TGTGCCACCACCATTTTAGGGGCGGGGATCTACGAGCAGTACTTC. The entire variable domain, with the rest obtained from reference TRBV5-4 and TRBJ2-7, is as follows: ETGVTQSPTHLIKTRGQQVTLRCSSQSGHNTVSWYQQALGQGPQFIFQYYREEENGRGNFPPRFSGLQFPNYSSELNVNALELDDSALYLCATTILGAGIYEQYFGPGTRLTVT.